This entry lists 26 T cell receptor beta chains sequenced from one sample in a study of shared clonotypes between healthy human individuals. Measured with immunoSEQ multiplex PCR; TCRdb has only the in-frame clones, and not every one. The table shows about 2 million clones, with 95% occurring only once. The sample taken for sequencing was naive CD4+ T cells sorted from blood. Sample subset: CD45RA+ positively selected. These receptors were collected from a young man in good health.

For this clone: Other DNA sequences in the sample encode the same CDR3. The CDR3 sequence is CASSYRGGNQPQHF. DNA of the CDR3: TGTGCCAGCAGTTATAGGGGGGGCAATCAGCCCCAGCATTTT. This sequence joins TRBV6-5 and TRBJ1-5, with D perhaps matching TRBD1 (6 bases). There are 14 residues in the CDR3. Per the germline V gene, CDR1 is MNHEY and CDR2 is SVGAGI. V was cut by 3 bases and J by 2 bases, with 8 bases left in between.

The chain carries TRBV6-5 and TRBJ2-5; D remains ambiguous. V was cut by 7 bases and J by 1 base, with 10 bases left in between. In germline, CDR1 is MNHEY, CDR2 SVGAGI. CDR3 size: 13 residues. DNA of the CDR3: TGTGCCAGCACCCAAGACGGCCAAGAGACCCAGTACTTC. It translates to CASTQDGQETQYF.

V is TRBV11-2 and J is TRBJ1-2; TRBD1 matches 7 bases. Germline CDR1 is SGHAT and CDR2 is FQNNGV. This CDR3 spans 14 amino acids. V trimming: 5 bases; J trimming: 4 bases; junction bases outside the gene matches: 7. CDR3: CASSGDRILYGYTF. CDR3 in DNA: TGTGCCAGCAGCGGGGACAGAATCCTCTATGGCTACACCTTC. Variable domain in full (rest from reference TRBV11-2 and TRBJ1-2): EAGVAQSPRYKIIEKRQSVAFWCNPISGHATLYWYQQILGQGPKLLIQFQNNGVVDDSQLPKDRFSAERLKGVDSTLKIQPAKLEDSAVYLCASSGDRILYGYTFGSGTRLTVV.

The V gene is TRBV11-2, the J gene TRBJ2-7, with 8 bases lining up with TRBD2. Trimming removed 1 base from V and 3 bases from J; junction bases left unmatched: 5. CDR1 is SGHAT, CDR2 FQNNGV, per germline. The CDR3 runs 15 residues. The CDR3 reads CASSLGPAGVYEQYF. The CDR3 DNA follows: TGTGCCAGCAGCTTAGGCCCAGCGGGGGTCTACGAGCAGTACTTC.

The V gene is TRBV28, the J gene TRBJ2-2, with D uncertain. The CDR3 extends over 13 amino acids. Germline loops: CDR1 MDHEN, CDR2 SYDVKM. V dropped 2 bases and J dropped 5 bases, with 6 bases sitting between them. CDR3 region: CASSLIRTGELFF. In nucleotides, the CDR3 is TGTGCCAGCAGTTTAATTCGGACCGGGGAGCTGTTTTTT.

This clone was observed at least ten times. In DNA form, the CDR3 reads TGTGCCAGCAGTTCTACTAGCGGGGGCACCTACGAGCAGTACTTC. It specifies CASSSTSGGTYEQYF. The chain has TRBV27 and TRBJ2-7; TRBD2 matches at 11 bases. V gave up 4 bases and J gave up 2 bases; unmatched junction bases: 4. The germline V gene encodes CDR1 MNHEY and CDR2 SMNVEV (reference sequence). The length of the CDR3 is 15 residues.

The V call is TRBV27, the J call TRBJ2-2, with D possibly being TRBD1 or TRBD2 (5 bases each). CDR1 MNHEY and CDR2 SMNVEV come from the germline V gene (reference sequence). The V end was cut by 6 bases, the J end by 4 bases, with 15 bases between. CDR3 size: 15 residues. The CDR3 DNA follows: TGTGCCAGCAGATCCCCGAGGGGCTTCACCGGGGAGCTGTTTTTT. Residues: CASRSPRGFTGELFF.

This rearrangement joins TRBV6-5 to TRBJ2-1, with a tentative D call TRBD2 (6 bases). Looked up from germline, CDR1 is MNHEY and CDR2 is SVGAGI. V lost 5 bases and J 2 bases, leaving 13 bases between the germline ends. The CDR3 is 15 amino acids. The CDR3 protein is CASSPPGGTYNEQFF. For the CDR3, the DNA is TGTGCCAGCAGTCCACCGGGCGGGACCTACAATGAGCAGTTCTTC.

This clone was found many times. Other DNA sequences in the sample encode the same CDR3. The chain is built from TRBV18 and TRBJ2-7; tentatively, D is TRBD1 (6 bases). Trimming removed 1 base from V and 7 bases from J, with 14 bases in between. CDR3 length equals 14 residues. Germline-derived CDR1 and CDR2 are KGHSH and LQKENI. CDR3 region: CASSPLGQGLEQYF. DNA of the CDR3: TGTGCCAGCTCACCACTGGGACAAGGATTGGAGCAGTACTTC. Full variable domain (missing parts from reference TRBV18 and TRBJ2-7): NAGVMQNPRHLVRRRGQEARLRCSPMKGHSHVYWYRQLPEEGLKFMVYLQKENIIDESGMPKERFSAEFPKEGPSILRIQQVVRGDSAAYFCASSPLGQGLEQYFGPGTRLTVT.

Details on this clone: Other DNA sequences from this sample encode an identical CDR3 as well. This sequence joins TRBV5-1 and TRBJ2-7, with 11 bases fitting TRBD2. This CDR3 contains 15 residues. With 4 bases clipped from V and 2 bases from J, the junction kept 5 bases outside the gene matches. The germline CDR1 and CDR2 sequences are SGHRS and YFSETQ. CDR3 sequence (DNA): TGCGCCAGCAGCCTAGCGGGAGGCCCACCCTACGAGCAGTACTTC. This gives the protein CASSLAGGPPYEQYF.

J is TRBJ2-3 and V is TRBV10-3; TRBD2 matches 8 bases. The CDR3 sequence is 18 residues long. V shed 0 bases, J shed 6 bases, and the junction held 14 bases outside the gene matches. Germline CDR1 and CDR2: ENHRY and SYGVKD. The CDR3 DNA follows: TGTGCCATCAGTGAGTCTTTGGGTCGGGGGGGCACCGCCGATACGCAGTATTTT. Translating it yields CAISESLGRGGTADTQYF.

This chain joins TRBV5-1 and TRBJ2-1, with D perhaps matching TRBD1 (5 bases). V dropped 4 bases and J dropped 7 bases, with 21 bases sitting between them. The germline CDR1 and CDR2 sequences are SGHRS and YFSETQ. This CDR3 has 16 amino acids. CDR3 nucleotides: TGCGCCAGCAGCCCCGAAGGCTCTGGGGCCAGAAATGAGCAGTTCTTC. Its protein product is CASSPEGSGARNEQFF.

V usage is TRBV9 and J usage is TRBJ2-1; no reliable D call. CDR1 is SGDLS and CDR2 is YYNGEE in the germline V gene. V shed 3 bases and J shed 8 bases, with 9 bases lying between them. This CDR3 has 12 amino acids. This CDR3 reads CASSASFHEQFF. CDR3 DNA: TGTGCCAGCAGCGCCTCTTTCCATGAGCAGTTCTTC.

The gene calls are TRBV2 and TRBJ1-2; D call uncertain. The length of the CDR3 is 15 residues. V lost 6 bases to trimming and J lost 3 bases, with 17 bases between them. Per the germline V gene, CDR1 is SNHLY and CDR2 is FYNNEI. The CDR3 loop is CASRGTSGFDYGYTF. Written as DNA, the CDR3 is TGTGCCAGCAGGGGAACTTCGGGGTTTGACTATGGCTACACCTTC.

This clone was recorded only once. The chain employs TRBV7-6 and TRBJ1-6; D is ambiguous. Trimming cost V 5 bases and J 0 bases, with 11 bases left between them. Germline V gives CDR1 SGHVS, CDR2 FNYEAQ. The CDR3 spans 16 residues. CDR3 nucleotide sequence: TGTGCCAGCAGCCACGCCGATACCTCCTATAATTCACCCCTCCACTTT. Translating it yields CASSHADTSYNSPLHF.

This clone was seen a handful of times. This chain uses TRBV30 with TRBJ2-7; 8 bases align to TRBD1. This CDR3 has 15 residues. The trim removed 2 bases at V and 6 bases at J, leaving 12 bases unmatched. Per germline, CDR1 GTSNPN and CDR2 SVGIG (reference sequence). CDR3 in DNA: TGTGCCTGGAGTCTTCAACCGACAGGGGCGGTCGAGCAGTACTTC. Translated: CAWSLQPTGAVEQYF.

The chain's CDR3 is CAWGDGGRGNTIYF. In nucleotides, the CDR3 is TGTGCCTGGGGCGACGGGGGGCGCGGAAACACCATATATTTT. V and J are TRBV30 and TRBJ1-3; D might be TRBD1 (6 bases). CDR1 GTSNPN and CDR2 SVGIG come from the germline V gene (reference sequence). The CDR3 spans 14 residues. V gave up 5 bases and J gave up 4 bases, with 15 bases separating them.

Details on this clone: Other DNA variants within this sample encode the same CDR3. The chain employs TRBV6-1 and TRBJ1-6; D is undetermined. CDR1 and CDR2 (germline): MNHNS, SASEGT. Trimming pared 0 bases from V and 3 bases from J, leaving 6 bases between. The CDR3 contains 15 residues. CDR3 nucleotide sequence: TGTGCCAGCAGTGAAGCGACCAGCTATAATTCACCCCTCCACTTT. Its protein is CASSEATSYNSPLHF.

About this clone itself: The junction and the germline gene differ at one end; a read error may be behind it. This chain joins TRBV5-4 and TRBJ2-7; no clear D gene. Germline assignment: CDR1 SGHNT and CDR2 YYREEE (reference sequence). This CDR3 region has 15 residues. The CDR3 sequence is CASSQGPFATYEQYF. The CDR3 coding sequence is TGCGCCAGCAGCCAAGGTCCCTTCGCCACCTACGAGCAGTACTTC.

This clone was seen once. This chain links TRBV28 with TRBJ2-7; D gene ambiguous. Trimming removed 3 bases at V and 3 bases at J, with 12 bases between. This CDR3 contains 14 residues. The germline V gene encodes CDR1 MDHEN and CDR2 SYDVKM. The CDR3, as DNA: TGTGCCAGCAGTTTTCTGGGGTTTAGCTACGAGCAGTACTTC. It encodes CASSFLGFSYEQYF. Looking up the rest from reference TRBV28 and TRBJ2-7 gives the full variable domain: DVKVTQSSRYLVKRTGEKVFLECVQDMDHENMFWYRQDPGLGLRLIYFSYDVKMKEKGDIPEGYSVSREKKERFSLILESASTNQTSMYLCASSFLGFSYEQYFGPGTRLTVT.

The genes are TRBV2 and TRBJ2-3; 16 positions agree with TRBD2. V was pared by 6 bases and J by 6 bases, with 6 bases of the junction left unmatched. This CDR3 contains 16 residues. CDR1 SNHLY and CDR2 FYNNEI come from the germline V gene. CDR3 loop: CASRGTSGGAGDTQYF. DNA for the CDR3: TGTGCCAGCAGAGGGACTAGCGGGGGGGCCGGGGATACGCAGTATTTT.

Concerning this clone itself: Other DNA sequences from this sample encode an identical CDR3 as well. V is TRBV5-1 and J is TRBJ2-7, with 7 bases aligning to TRBD1. V shed 3 bases and J 4 bases; nucleotides not matched to a gene: 1. There are 12 residues in the CDR3. Per germline, CDR1 SGHRS and CDR2 YFSETQ. The CDR3 region has the DNA TGCGCCAGCAGCTGGACAGGTTACGAGCAGTACTTC. This encodes CASSWTGYEQYF.

Concerning this clone itself: The junction shows a germline mismatch at one end, possibly a read error. The DNA for the CDR3 is TGTGCCAGCTCACCCCGGGCGGGACAGGGCTACGGGCAGTACTTC. It encodes CASSPRAGQGYGQYF. The V gene is TRBV18, the J gene TRBJ2-7, with 9 bases identical to TRBD1. This CDR3 has 15 amino acids. Germline values: CDR1 KGHSH, CDR2 LQKENI.

The rearrangement joins TRBV25-1 to TRBJ1-1, with unresolved D. CDR3 length: 13 amino acids. The V end lost 2 bases, the J end lost 0 bases, and 4 bases lay between the germline ends. Germline V CDR1 and CDR2: MGHDK, SYGVNS. DNA for the CDR3: TGTGCCAGCAGTGAACAGTTGAACACTGAAGCTTTCTTT. Residues: CASSEQLNTEAFF.

The V and J genes are TRBV9 and TRBJ1-2; D remains ambiguous. V dropped 0 bases and J dropped 6 bases, with 12 bases sitting between them. The CDR3 totals 14 residues. Germline V gene data show CDR1 as SGDLS and CDR2 as YYNGEE. This chain's CDR3 is CASSVVGGPHGYTF. The DNA of the CDR3 is TGTGCCAGCAGCGTAGTTGGAGGGCCCCATGGCTACACCTTC.

Written as DNA, the CDR3 is TGTGCCAGCAGTGAACAGGGGCTACATCAGCCCCAGCATTTT. The encoded protein is CASSEQGLHQPQHF. The V gene is TRBV2, the J gene TRBJ1-5; D may be TRBD1 (6 bases). Trimming shortened V by 2 bases and J by 5 bases, and 10 bases separated the two germline ends. Germline-derived CDR1 and CDR2 are SNHLY and FYNNEI. The CDR3 runs 14 residues.